This TCR beta chain was sequenced in a study of T cell changes during pregnancy in multiple sclerosis. CDR3 size: 14 residues. Trimming stripped 3 bases from V and 3 bases from J, with 9 bases between. Per germline, CDR1 SGHRS and CDR2 YFSETQ. Assay used: immunoSEQ multiplex PCR; TCRdb lists only in-frame clones, some missing. This table holds some 74,000 clones, 92% found once. Source: peripheral blood, taken after pregnancy. J is TRBJ2-2 and V is TRBV5-1; D may be TRBD2 (5 bases). This TCR derives from a female donor in good health, enrolled as a control in a pregnancy study. The CDR3 loop reads CASSWERDTGELFF. Here the CDR3 DNA reads TGCGCCAGCAGCTGGGAGAGGGACACCGGGGAGCTGTTTTTT.